These T cell receptor beta chains were read from a single sample in a study of T cells in Graves' hyperthyroidism and ophthalmopathy. TCRdb recomputed calls from the multiplex PCR reads with MiXCR, one row per CDR3 protein. The sample includes about 420,000 distinct CDR3 sequences, 12% to 15% seen only once; the top ten take 4% to 6.5%. Sequenced sample: blood. Every receptor here comes from a woman between 18 and 29 years old with Graves' hyperthyroidism. Each CDR3 is given without its conserved first and last residue. The order of the fields is V gene, clone size, CDR3 protein. The listing skips clone size in some rows; elsewhere it reads once, few, many or a size class.

TRBV4-1	.	ASSQDRASGAYNEQF
TRBV20-1	many	SAIPQPGELF
TRBV14	.	ASSQVTGGFYEQY
TRBV20-1	many	SARDGTSLMNTEAF
TRBV5-1	many	ASSFGGSVPYEQY
TRBV7-9	.	ASSFGPRKQGNEQF
TRBV7-8	many	ASSLERLAVNTGELF
TRBV11-2	few	ASSLAGLAERDEQY
TRBV3-1	many	ASSHSGLGTDTQY
TRBV5-1	many	ASSLDSSARYNEQF
TRBV29-1	.	SVSGTVSHEQY
TRBV12-5	few	ASGLPGTGYT
TRBV27	.	ASSWGGEQY
TRBV7-6	many	ASSLDEGSNYGYT
TRBV30	many	AWSPAGRIGYT
TRBV5-1	few	ASSLLKGSGANVLT
TRBV13	.	ASSLRGRVNTEAF
TRBV5-1	.	ASSFGQGDIDEQY